This T cell receptor beta chain was retrieved from a study of T cell repertoires in cytomegalovirus infection (dated by TCRdb to between 2019 and 2020). Regarding the complete study: The peptide stimulations were aimed at well-studied HLA-B-restricted epitopes as well as recently identified HLA-C-restricted CMV epitopes, whose presentation resists viral immunomodulation. Because public TCR beta signatures pointed to carriage of CMV infection together with the matching HLA type, the HLA type of each donor mattered for the analysis.

Its CDR3 holds 15 amino acids, cysteine through phenylalanine. Just the 45-base CDR3 DNA is kept, in frame starting at base 1. Based on the germline V gene (reference sequence), the CDR1 and CDR2 sequences are MNHEY and SMNVEV. Ends trimmed: V by 8 bases, J by 6 bases; bases unmatched to a gene: 9. Study-level results and caveats: The ex vivo response was dominated by HLA-C-restricted CMV-specific TCR beta clonotypes, which also provided the single most frequent clonotype in two of eight donors. Cumulative frequency of public TCR beta family members discriminated carriers of CMV infection plus the relevant HLA type in this cohort and an independent roughly 350-donor cohort.

With respect to this clonotype: The clone's antigen remains unknown. No base-level quality is on record; no much larger clone is a single base apart.

In light of the paper, this sample's treatment or condition label describes: in vitro stimulation with specific CMV peptide epitopes to enrich CMV-specific T cells. This sample was sequenced with an Illumina HiSeq 1500. The raw public data were reprocessed by TCRdb itself: fastp quality trimming at Q25, MiXCR clonotype calling, in-frame beta chains only. Under each unique CDR3 protein, matching rows form one entry showing the most common genes and DNA. The sample table lists about 160,000 distinct CDR3 sequences, less than 25% of them with a count of one. Under 30% of the sample is in the top ten clones.

This clonotype originated in a human donor in good health (CMV status not recorded). Some clones in this sample may be carry-over from other donors' samples. This chain joins TRBV27 to TRBJ2-2, with 10 bases in between that match TRBD2. The sample was CD8+ T cells from cultured PBMCs, taken from culture after CMV antigen stimulation. The CDR3 region: CASGLAGGLAGELFF. The sequenced DNA: TGTGCCAGCGGGTTAGCGGGGGGACTGGCCGGGGAGCTGTTTTTT.